This T cell receptor beta chain was captured by sequencing in a study of blood T cell repertoires in COVID-19. Study at large: Material from acute and convalescent COVID-19 was sourced from the United States, Italy and Spain. T cells, B-cell-depleted T cells, or PBMCs provided the cDNA or gDNA that served as material.

This CDR3 contains 15 residues. The ends were cut back, 5 bases at V and 0 bases at J, with 13 bases in the middle. CDR1 SGHTA and CDR2 FQGNSA come from the germline V gene. As handled by the study authors: The assay estimated nucleated cells by amplifying reference gene primers. Some clones are missing from TCRdb's copy, which holds only in-frame ones; the method was immunoSEQ multiplex PCR. The V and J calls and clone size come from that table; D and trimming were worked out from the DNA. Here the sample spans about 140,000 clones, roughly four fifths being singletons. Specimen: peripheral blood. The TCR was taken from a human donor in a cohort sampled during active COVID-19. The J gene is TRBJ1-1, the V gene TRBV7-2; TRBD1 is a possible D gene (5 bases). The chain's CDR3 is CASSPQGFLNTEAFF. As DNA, the CDR3 is TGTGCCAGCAGCCCGCAGGGTTTCCTGAACACTGAAGCTTTCTTT. Combining the CDR3 with reference TRBV7-2 and TRBJ1-1 gives the whole variable domain GAGVSQSPSNKVTEKGKDVELRCDPISGHTALYWYRQSLGQGLEFLIYFQGNSAPDKSGLPSDRFSAERTGGSVSTLTIQRTQQEDSAVYLCASSPQGFLNTEAFFGQGTRLTVV.